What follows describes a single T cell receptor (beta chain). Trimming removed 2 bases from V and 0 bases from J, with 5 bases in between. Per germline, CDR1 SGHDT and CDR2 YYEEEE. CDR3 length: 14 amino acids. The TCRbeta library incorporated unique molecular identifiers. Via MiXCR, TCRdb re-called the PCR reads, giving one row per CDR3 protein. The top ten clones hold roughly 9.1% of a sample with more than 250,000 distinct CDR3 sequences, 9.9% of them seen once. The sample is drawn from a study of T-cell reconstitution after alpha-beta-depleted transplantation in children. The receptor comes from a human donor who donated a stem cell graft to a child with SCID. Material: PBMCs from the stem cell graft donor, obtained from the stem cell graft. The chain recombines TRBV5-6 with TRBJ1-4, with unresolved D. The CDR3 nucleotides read TGTGCCAGCAGCTTTGGTGCAACTAATGAAAAACTGTTTTTT. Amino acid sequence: CASSFGATNEKLFF. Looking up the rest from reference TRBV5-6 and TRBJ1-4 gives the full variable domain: DAGVTQSPTHLIKTRGQQVTLRCSPKSGHDTVSWYQQALGQGPQFIFQYYEEEERQRGNFPDRFSGHQFPNYSSELNVNALLLGDSALYLCASSFGATNEKLFFGSGTQLSVL.